The sequence of this TCR beta chain was determined in a study of shared clonotypes between healthy human individuals. TCRdb's table, derived via immunoSEQ multiplex PCR, lists solely in-frame clones and lacks some. This table holds roughly 1 million clones, about 84% found once. CDR3 length: 12 amino acids. Trimming stripped 3 bases from V and 4 bases from J, with 6 bases between. Germline assignment: CDR1 SEHNR and CDR2 FQNEAQ (reference sequence). Sequenced material: memory CD4+ T cells from PBMCs. Documented subset: CD45RA-negative fraction. The source is a man younger than 35 in good health. Some clones in this sample may be carry-over from other donors' samples. The chain links TRBV7-9 to TRBJ1-1; D is uncertain. CDR3 coding DNA: TGTGCCAGCAGCTTCTCTAGCACTGAAGCTTTCTTT. It translates to CASSFSSTEAFF.